This T cell receptor beta chain was recovered during a study of blood T cell repertoires in COVID-19. J was trimmed by 2 bases and V by 10 bases; bases with no gene match: 12. The germline V gene has CDR1 MNHEY and CDR2 SMNVEV (reference sequence). The CDR3 totals 16 residues. Profiling relied on immunoSEQ multiplex PCR, and the TCRdb table lists in-frame clones only, not all of them. The sample lists roughly 190,000 clones; roughly 90% were seen once. The V and J genes are TRBV27 and TRBJ2-1, with 9 positions matching TRBD2. The receptor's source is a young woman who had recovered from COVID-19. Sequenced: PBMCs or T cells enriched from blood (not recorded which). The CDR3: CATVRALAGTYNEQFF. CDR3 DNA sequence: TGTGCCACCGTAAGGGCTCTAGCGGGAACCTACAATGAGCAGTTCTTC.